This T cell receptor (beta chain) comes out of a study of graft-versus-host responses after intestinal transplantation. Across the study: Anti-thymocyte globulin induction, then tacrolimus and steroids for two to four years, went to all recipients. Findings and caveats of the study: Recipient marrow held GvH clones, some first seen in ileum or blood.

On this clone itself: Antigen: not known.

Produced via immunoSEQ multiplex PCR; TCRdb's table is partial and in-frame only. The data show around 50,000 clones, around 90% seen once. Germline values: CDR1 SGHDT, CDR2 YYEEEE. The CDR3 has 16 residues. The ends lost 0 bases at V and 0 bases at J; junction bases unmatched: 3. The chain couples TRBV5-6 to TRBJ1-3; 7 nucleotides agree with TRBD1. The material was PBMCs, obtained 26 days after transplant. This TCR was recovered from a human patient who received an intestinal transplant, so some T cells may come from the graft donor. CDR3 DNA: TGTGCCAGCAGCTTGGTGACAGGGCTCTCTGGAAACACCATATATTTT. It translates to CASSLVTGLSGNTIYF.